Below, one T cell receptor beta chain is given with its context. Its antigen is still unknown. Trimming shortened V by 1 base and J by 2 bases, and 12 bases separated the two germline ends. The CDR3 runs 15 residues. Germline CDR1 MGHRA, CDR2 YSYEKL. The data were produced by immunoSEQ multiplex PCR, yet TCRdb's version contains in-frame clones alone and is incomplete. The sample lists 550,000 to 600,000 clones; 95% to 98% were seen once. The record originates from a study of shared clonotypes between healthy human individuals. General study results and limits: Naive CD4 clonotypes overlapped across a handful of donors at approximately 5.5%.

Terminally differentiated effector memory CD45RA+ cells were excluded by CCR7 positive selection of CD45RO-negative cells. The TCR originated in a man aged 25-40 years in good health. V usage is TRBV4-1 and J usage is TRBJ2-7, with D unresolved. The sequencing input was naive CD8+ T cells sorted from blood. CDR3 residues: CASSQGVSWPYEQYF. In DNA form, the CDR3 reads TGCGCCAGCAGCCAAGGTGTTAGCTGGCCCTACGAGCAGTACTTC.